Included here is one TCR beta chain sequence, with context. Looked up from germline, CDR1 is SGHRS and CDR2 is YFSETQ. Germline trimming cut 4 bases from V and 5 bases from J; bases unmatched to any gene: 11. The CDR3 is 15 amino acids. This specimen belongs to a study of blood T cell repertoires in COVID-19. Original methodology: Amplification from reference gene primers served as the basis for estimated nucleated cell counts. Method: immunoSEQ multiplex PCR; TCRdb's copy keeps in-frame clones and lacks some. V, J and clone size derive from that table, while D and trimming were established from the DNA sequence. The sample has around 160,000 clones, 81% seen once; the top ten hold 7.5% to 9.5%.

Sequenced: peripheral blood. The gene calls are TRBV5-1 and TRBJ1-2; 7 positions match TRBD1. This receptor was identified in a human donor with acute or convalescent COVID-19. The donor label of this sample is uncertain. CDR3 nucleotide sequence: TGCGCCAGCAGCCTCCCGGAGGGGGCTAGTTATGGCTACACCTTC. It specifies CASSLPEGASYGYTF.